This entry lists 26 T cell receptor beta chains sequenced from one sample in a study of identical twins. A single record per CDR3 protein comes from TCRdb applying MiXCR to the 5' RACE reads. The sample lists about 220,000 distinct CDR3 sequences, 6% to 9% occurring once. These same records also appear under a second study, on yellow fever vaccine responses in identical twins.

The source material was memory (CD45RO+) T cells sorted from blood. The receptor set was obtained from a woman between 18 and 29 years old in good health.

This clonotype turned up a few times. The rearrangement links TRBV29-1 to TRBJ2-5; 7 bases line up with TRBD1. CDR3 length: 15 amino acids. From germline, CDR1 is SQVTM and CDR2 ANQGSEA. J was trimmed by 3 bases and V by 6 bases; bases with no gene match: 13. This CDR3 reads CSVDIRQGWKETQYF. Here the CDR3 DNA reads TGCAGCGTCGATATACGACAGGGATGGAAAGAGACCCAGTACTTC. The full variable domain, its missing parts supplied by reference TRBV29-1 and TRBJ2-5, is SAVISQKPSRDICQRGTSLTIQCQVDSQVTMMFWYRQQPGQSLTLIATANQGSEATYESGFVIDKFPISRPNLTFSTLTVSNMSPEDSSIYLCSVDIRQGWKETQYFGPGTRLLVL.

This clonotype showed up just a few times. The gene calls are TRBV21-1 and TRBJ2-7; the table's D call, TRBD2, was not checked against the DNA. TRBV21-1 is a pseudogene locus. This CDR3 has 14 residues. CDR3 residues: CASSKNGGAREQYF. CDR3 sequence (DNA): TGTGCCAGCAGCAAGAACGGGGGGGCCCGCGAGCAGTACTTC.

The chain employs TRBV9 and TRBJ1-6; 10 bases align to TRBD1. V lost 0 bases and J lost 10; bases outside the gene matches: 10. Germline loops: CDR1 SGDLS, CDR2 YYNGEE. The CDR3 has 17 residues. CDR3 bases: TGTGCCAGCAGCGTAGCCGACAGGGGGCTAATAAGGTCACCCCTCCACTTT. This sequence encodes CASSVADRGLIRSPLHF.

A few counts support this clonotype. J is TRBJ2-1 and V is TRBV7-3; 10 nucleotides line up with TRBD2. The CDR3 has 15 residues. The germline V gene encodes CDR1 SGHTA and CDR2 FQGTGA. The trim removed 3 bases at V and 4 bases at J, leaving 3 bases unmatched. The CDR3 DNA reads TGTGCCAGCAGCTTTACTAGCGGGGTATACAATGAGCAGTTCTTC. Encoded protein: CASSFTSGVYNEQFF.

The gene calls are TRBV2 and TRBJ1-6; D ambiguous. The CDR3 is 12 amino acids. CDR1 SNHLY and CDR2 FYNNEI come from the germline V gene. The V end was cut by 8 bases, the J end by 13 bases, with 15 bases between. In nucleotides, the CDR3 is TGTGCCAGCTACCGCCCCATCGGGCCCCTCCACTTT. Its protein product is CASYRPIGPLHF.

This clonotype has ten or more counts. This chain joins TRBV3-1 and TRBJ2-7; 11 positions agree with TRBD1. Germline CDR1 and CDR2: LGHDT and YNNKEL (reference sequence). J gave up 6 bases and V 4 bases, and 11 bases lay outside the gene matches. There are 16 residues in the CDR3. The CDR3 DNA is TGTGCCAGCAGCCCGCGGTATTGGACAGGGGGCGCCGAGCAGTACTTC. It codes for CASSPRYWTGGAEQYF.

This chain uses TRBV28 with TRBJ1-1, with D possibly TRBD1 on 6 matching bases. Trimming stripped 10 bases from V and 5 bases from J, with 20 bases between. Germline lookup yields CDR1 MDHEN and CDR2 SYDVKM. The CDR3 contains 14 residues. The chain's CDR3 is CATQRGGGQTEAFF. The CDR3 bases are TGTGCCACTCAGCGAGGGGGGGGTCAGACTGAAGCTTTCTTT.

This clonotype was counted many times. The rearrangement joins TRBV7-8 to TRBJ1-5; TRBD1 might be the D (5 bases). The CDR3 covers 14 residues. V shed 0 bases and J shed 4 bases, with 7 bases lying between them. CDR1 and CDR2 from the germline V gene are SGHVS and FQNEAQ. The CDR3 region is CASSLAGTNQPQHF. DNA for the CDR3: TGTGCCAGCAGCTTAGCGGGGACGAATCAGCCCCAGCATTTT.

CDR3 sequence: CASSRFVGGRAGELFF. DNA for the CDR3: TGTGCCAGCAGTAGATTCGTGGGAGGAAGGGCCGGGGAGCTGTTTTTT. This chain links TRBV5-8 with TRBJ2-2; a weak D match, TRBD2 (6 bases). Germline CDR1 and CDR2: SGHTS and YDEGEE. The CDR3 length is 16 residues. V dropped 5 bases and J dropped 6 bases, with 20 bases sitting between them. Based on the CDR3 plus reference TRBV5-8 and TRBJ2-2, the full variable domain is EAGVTQSPTHLIKTRGQQATLRCSPISGHTSVYWYQQALGLGLQFLLWYDEGEERNRGNFPPRFSGRQFPNYSSELNVNALELEDSALYLCASSRFVGGRAGELFFGEGSRLTVL.

The V gene is TRBV14, the J gene TRBJ2-7; TRBD2 matches at 11 bases. The CDR3 consists of 16 residues. Germline CDR1 is SGHDN and CDR2 is FVKESK. Trimming took 4 bases from V and 1 from J; bases not matched to a gene: 6. This CDR3 is CASSRRGTSGSYEQYF. The CDR3 nucleotides are TGTGCCAGCAGCCGGCGAGGGACTAGCGGTTCCTACGAGCAGTACTTC.

V is TRBV2 and J is TRBJ2-5; 11 positions agree with TRBD1. This CDR3 contains 15 residues. V was clipped by 7 bases and J by 4 bases; unmatched bases: 8. Germline lookup yields CDR1 SNHLY and CDR2 FYNNEI. CDR3 coding DNA: TGTGCCAGCAATTGGGACAGGGGGAATCGAGAGACCCAGTACTTC. Translating gives CASNWDRGNRETQYF.

The chain carries TRBV10-2 and TRBJ2-1, with 11 positions matching TRBD2. The ends lost 8 bases at V and 5 bases at J; junction bases unmatched: 11. The CDR3 loop spans 16 amino acids. CDR1 and CDR2 from the germline V gene are WSHSY and SAAADI. The CDR3 reads CASLGPGTSGNNEQFF. The CDR3, as DNA: TGCGCCAGCTTAGGACCCGGGACTAGCGGAAACAATGAGCAGTTCTTC.

This chain uses TRBV20-1 with TRBJ2-7, with 14 positions matching TRBD2. The CDR3 runs 16 residues. Germline CDR1 and CDR2: DFQATT and SNEGSKA (reference sequence). V trimming: 6 bases; J trimming: 2 bases; junction bases outside the gene matches: 9. The CDR3 nucleotides read TGCAGTGCCGCGTTAGGACTAGCGGGAGGAGCCTACGAGCAGTACTTC. It is translated as CSAALGLAGGAYEQYF.

This clonotype was counted ten times or more. The chain links TRBV12-3 or TRBV12-4 to TRBJ2-5; 10 bases line up with TRBD2. Trimming at V came to 6 bases and at J to 1 base, leaving 5 bases not matched to a gene. CDR3 length: 15 amino acids. DNA of the CDR3: TGTGCCAGCAGGAGAGCGGGGGGGACCCAAGAGACCCAGTACTTC. This translates into CASRRAGGTQETQYF.

V and J are TRBV12-3 or TRBV12-4 and TRBJ2-7; 9 bases are shared with TRBD1. The CDR3 is made up of 14 amino acids. The trim removed 5 bases at V and 3 bases at J, leaving 5 bases unmatched. The chain's CDR3 is CASSGGTGSYEQYF. CDR3 bases: TGTGCCAGCAGTGGAGGGACAGGGAGCTACGAGCAGTACTTC.

This clonotype was observed at least ten times. The chain recombines TRBV20-1 with TRBJ2-5; tentatively, D is TRBD1 or TRBD2 (5 bases each). The CDR3 totals 14 residues. Trimming stripped 6 bases from V and 4 bases from J, with 18 bases between. The V gene's germline CDR1 is DFQATT and CDR2 SNEGSKA (reference sequence). Written as DNA, the CDR3 is TGCAGTGCACAAGGGACCACATGGGGAGAGACCCAGTACTTC. It translates to CSAQGTTWGETQYF.

A few counts support this clonotype. The chain couples TRBV7-8 to TRBJ2-5; D is ambiguous. V was cut by 5 bases and J by 4 bases, with 14 bases left in between. Germline values: CDR1 SGHVS, CDR2 FQNEAQ. This CDR3 is built from 14 residues. The CDR3 DNA reads TGTGCCAGCAGCCAGGTTGCTGGCTTAGAGACCCAGTACTTC. Translation: CASSQVAGLETQYF.

At least ten counts were recorded for this clonotype. The V gene is TRBV7-9, the J gene TRBJ1-1; D is possibly TRBD1 (6 bases). CDR3 length: 14 amino acids. With 0 bases removed from V and 5 bases from J, the gap between germline ends came to 10 bases. CDR1 SEHNR and CDR2 FQNEAQ come from the germline V gene (reference sequence). CDR3 amino acids: CASSLAGGRTEAFF. The CDR3 DNA is TGTGCCAGCAGCTTAGCGGGGGGCAGGACTGAAGCTTTCTTT.

The chain joins TRBV27 to TRBJ2-1; D might be TRBD2 (6 bases). Germline V lookup: CDR1 MNHEY, CDR2 SMNVEV (reference sequence). The CDR3 is made up of 19 amino acids. V lost 3 bases to trimming and J lost 2 bases, with 23 bases between them. CDR3: CASSFRIRGGTQAYNEQFF. CDR3 sequence (DNA): TGTGCCAGCAGTTTTCGAATACGGGGCGGGACCCAAGCCTACAATGAGCAGTTCTTC.

Only a few counts were recorded for this clonotype. The rearrangement uses TRBV18 and TRBJ2-7; D possibly corresponds to TRBD1 (7 bases). This CDR3 is 16 amino acids long. V was shortened by 2 bases and J by 3 bases, with 17 bases between the two germline ends. Germline CDR1 is KGHSH and CDR2 is LQKENI. The CDR3 coding sequence is TGTGCCAGCTCACCAGAGACAGGGAGGCATAGCTACGAGCAGTACTTC. It codes for CASSPETGRHSYEQYF.

This clonotype was observed many times. A read error may produce the germline difference seen at one junction end. The J gene is TRBJ2-1, the V gene TRBV5-4, with 9 bases identical to TRBD1. From germline, CDR1 is SGHNT and CDR2 YYREEE (reference sequence). The CDR3 loop spans 14 amino acids. CDR3 in DNA: TGTGCCAGCAGCGGACAGGACGGGACAGGGACAAATGTCTTC. Translating it yields CASSGQDGTGTNVF.

The rearrangement links TRBV29-1 to TRBJ1-2; D remains ambiguous. Trimming shortened V by 6 bases and J by 6 bases, and 11 bases separated the two germline ends. The CDR3 spans 11 residues. Germline CDR1 SQVTM, CDR2 ANQGSEA. The CDR3 nucleotides read TGCAGCGTCCGAGCAGGTGATGGCTACACCTTC. This sequence encodes CSVRAGDGYTF.

This rearrangement joins TRBV3-1 to TRBJ2-7; 7 nucleotides match TRBD1. With 6 bases clipped from V and 2 bases from J, the junction kept 10 bases outside the gene matches. CDR1 is LGHDT, CDR2 YNNKEL, per germline (reference sequence). The CDR3 covers 15 residues. CDR3 in amino acids: CASRRTTGTAYEQYF. CDR3 DNA sequence: TGTGCCAGCAGGAGGACAACCGGGACAGCCTACGAGCAGTACTTC.

This clonotype has just a few counts. The chain couples TRBV2 to TRBJ1-2, with D perhaps TRBD1 (5 bases). Trimming shortened V by 2 bases and J by 5 bases, and 12 bases separated the two germline ends. Germline-derived CDR1 and CDR2 are SNHLY and FYNNEI. The CDR3 has 14 residues. This CDR3 reads CASSESSGRYGYTF. CDR3 in DNA: TGTGCCAGCAGTGAAAGTTCAGGGAGGTATGGCTACACCTTC.

This clonotype was seen a few times. The chain has TRBV6-4 and TRBJ2-3; 7 nucleotides agree with TRBD1. Per germline, CDR1 MRHNA and CDR2 SNTAGT. This CDR3 is 16 amino acids long. V lost 1 base and J lost 3; bases outside the gene matches: 7. DNA for the CDR3: TGTGCCAGCAGTGACTTCGGCTCAGGGGGTACAGATACGCAGTATTTT. This sequence encodes CASSDFGSGGTDTQYF.

Many counts were recorded for this clonotype. The chain employs TRBV10-3 and TRBJ2-7, with TRBD1 identical over 8 bases. The CDR3 runs 14 residues. The V and J ends lost 4 bases and 5 bases, in that order; junction bases with no gene match: 7. Germline V gene lookup returns CDR1 ENHRY and CDR2 SYGVKD. The CDR3 protein is CAISGTGTVNEQYF. Written as DNA, the CDR3 is TGTGCCATCAGTGGGACAGGGACAGTCAACGAGCAGTACTTC.